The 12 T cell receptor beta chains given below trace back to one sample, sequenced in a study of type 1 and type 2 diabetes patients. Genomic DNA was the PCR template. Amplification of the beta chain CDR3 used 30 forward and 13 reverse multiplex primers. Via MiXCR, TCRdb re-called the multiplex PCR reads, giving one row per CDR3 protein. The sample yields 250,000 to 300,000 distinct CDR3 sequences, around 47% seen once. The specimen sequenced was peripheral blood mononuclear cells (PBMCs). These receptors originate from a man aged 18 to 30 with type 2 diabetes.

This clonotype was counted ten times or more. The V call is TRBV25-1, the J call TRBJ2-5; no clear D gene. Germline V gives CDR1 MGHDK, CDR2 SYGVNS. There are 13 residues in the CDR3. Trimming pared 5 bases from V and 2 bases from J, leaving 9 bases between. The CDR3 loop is CASSLSLQETQYF. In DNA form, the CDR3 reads TGTGCCAGCAGTCTATCCCTACAAGAGACCCAGTACTTC.

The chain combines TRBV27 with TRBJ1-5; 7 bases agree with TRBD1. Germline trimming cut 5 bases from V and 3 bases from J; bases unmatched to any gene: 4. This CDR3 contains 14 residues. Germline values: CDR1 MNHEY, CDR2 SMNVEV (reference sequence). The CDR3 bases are TGTGCCAGCAGTGACAGGGCCATCAATCAGCCCCAGCATTTT. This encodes CASSDRAINQPQHF.

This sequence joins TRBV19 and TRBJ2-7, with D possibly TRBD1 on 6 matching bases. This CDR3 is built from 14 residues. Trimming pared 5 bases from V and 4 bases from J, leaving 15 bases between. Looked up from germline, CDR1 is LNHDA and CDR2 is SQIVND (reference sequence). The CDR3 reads CASSPRDTEYEQYF. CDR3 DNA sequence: TGTGCCAGTAGTCCCCGGGACACGGAATACGAGCAGTACTTC.

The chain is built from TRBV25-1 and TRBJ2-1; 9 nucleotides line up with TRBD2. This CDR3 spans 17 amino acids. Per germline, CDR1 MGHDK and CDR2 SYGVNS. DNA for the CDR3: TGTGCTTCTAGCGGGATGGGCAGTCGCGCCTCCTACAATGAGCAGTTCTTC. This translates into CASSGMGSRASYNEQFF.

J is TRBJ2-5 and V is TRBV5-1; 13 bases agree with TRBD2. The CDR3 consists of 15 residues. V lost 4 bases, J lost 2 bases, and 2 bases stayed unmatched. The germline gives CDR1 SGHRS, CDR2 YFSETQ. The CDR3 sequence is CASSAGLAGQETQYF. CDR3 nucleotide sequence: TGCGCCAGCAGCGCGGGACTAGCGGGACAAGAGACCCAGTACTTC.

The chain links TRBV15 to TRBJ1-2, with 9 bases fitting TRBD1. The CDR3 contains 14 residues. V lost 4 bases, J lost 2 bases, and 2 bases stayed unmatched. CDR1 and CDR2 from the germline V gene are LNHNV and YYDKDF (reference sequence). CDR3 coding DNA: TGTGCCACCAGCAACGGACAGGGGAACTATGGCTACACCTTC. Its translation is CATSNGQGNYGYTF.

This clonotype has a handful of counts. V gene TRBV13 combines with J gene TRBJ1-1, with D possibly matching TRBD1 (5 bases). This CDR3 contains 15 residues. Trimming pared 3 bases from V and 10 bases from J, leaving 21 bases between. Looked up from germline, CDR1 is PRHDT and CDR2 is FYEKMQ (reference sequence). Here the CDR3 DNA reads TGTGCCAGCAGCTTCGAAGGGGACCCGCTGGTGGGAGCTTTCTTT. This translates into CASSFEGDPLVGAFF. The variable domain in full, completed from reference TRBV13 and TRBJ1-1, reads AAGVIQSPRHLIKEKRETATLKCYPIPRHDTVYWYQQGPGQDPQFLISFYEKMQSDKGSIPDRFSAQQFSDYHSELNMSSLELGDSALYFCASSFEGDPLVGAFFGQGTRLTVV.

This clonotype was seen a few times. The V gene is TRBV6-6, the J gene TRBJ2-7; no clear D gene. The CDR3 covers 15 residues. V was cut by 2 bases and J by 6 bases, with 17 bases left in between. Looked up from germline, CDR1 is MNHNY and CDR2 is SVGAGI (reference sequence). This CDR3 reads CASSYRTGTNREQYF. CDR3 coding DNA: TGTGCCAGCAGTTACCGGACGGGCACCAACCGCGAGCAGTACTTC.

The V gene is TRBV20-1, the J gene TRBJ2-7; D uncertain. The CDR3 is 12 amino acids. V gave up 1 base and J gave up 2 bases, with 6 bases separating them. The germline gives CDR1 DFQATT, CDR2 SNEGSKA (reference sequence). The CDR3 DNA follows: TGCAGTGCTAGAGGATCCACCTACGAGCAGTACTTC. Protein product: CSARGSTYEQYF.

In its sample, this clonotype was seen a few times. The CDR3 sequence is CASSFGQGQYF. CDR3 bases: TGTGCCAGCAGCTTCGGACAGGGACAGTACTTC. The chain links TRBV5-6 to TRBJ2-7; the match to TRBD1 covers 8 bases. Germline lookup yields CDR1 SGHDT and CDR2 YYEEEE. This CDR3 has 11 residues. V shed 2 bases and J 10 bases; nucleotides not matched to a gene: 2.

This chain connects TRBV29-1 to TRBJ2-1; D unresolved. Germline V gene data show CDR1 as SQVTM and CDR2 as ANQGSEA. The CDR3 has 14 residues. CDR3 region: CSARSLSSYNEQFF. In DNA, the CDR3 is TGCAGTGCTAGGAGCTTGAGCTCCTACAATGAGCAGTTCTTC.

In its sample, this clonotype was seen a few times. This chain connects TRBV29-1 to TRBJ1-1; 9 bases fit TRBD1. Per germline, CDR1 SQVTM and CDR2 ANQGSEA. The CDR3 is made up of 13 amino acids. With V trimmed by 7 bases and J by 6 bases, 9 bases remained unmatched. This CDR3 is CSGLGQGYAEAFF. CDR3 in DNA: TGCAGCGGCCTCGGACAGGGGTATGCTGAAGCTTTCTTT.